The 30 T cell receptor beta chains given below trace back to one sample, sequenced in a study of T cell changes during pregnancy in multiple sclerosis. Profiled with immunoSEQ multiplex PCR; TCRdb holds only in-frame clones, not every one. The table includes 40,000 or so clones, over 85% detected once. Source: CD4+ T cells from peripheral blood mononuclear cells, taken before pregnancy. Receptors were obtained from a female donor with multiple sclerosis, enrolled in a pregnancy study.

This clone rates as medium-sized. The CDR3 sequence: CASQGTGELFF. CDR3 coding DNA: TGTGCCAGCCAGGGGACCGGGGAGCTGTTTTTT. The chain is built from TRBV2 and TRBJ2-2; D perhaps matches TRBD1 (6 bases). Germline CDR1 SNHLY, CDR2 FYNNEI. V lost 8 bases and J lost 5, with 6 bases in between. The CDR3 sequence is 11 residues long.

The genes are TRBV2 and TRBJ2-7; 10 nucleotides align to TRBD1. Germline lookup yields CDR1 SNHLY and CDR2 FYNNEI. CDR3 length equals 14 residues. J was trimmed by 2 bases and V by 7 bases; bases with no gene match: 5. The chain's CDR3 is CASMRDRGAYEQYF. CDR3 DNA: TGTGCCAGCATGAGGGACAGGGGTGCCTACGAGCAGTACTTC.

The chain couples TRBV18 to TRBJ1-1; maybe TRBD1 (5 bases). Germline values: CDR1 KGHSH, CDR2 LQKENI. CDR3 length: 13 residues. Trimming stripped 2 bases from V and 6 bases from J, with 10 bases between. The CDR3 region is CASSPSGLAEAFF. CDR3 coding DNA: TGTGCCAGCTCACCATCAGGGTTGGCTGAAGCTTTCTTT.

The V gene is TRBV9, the J gene TRBJ1-2; D remains unclear. V shed 0 bases and J shed 2 bases, with 5 bases lying between them. Germline CDR1 SGDLS, CDR2 YYNGEE. This CDR3 comprises 13 residues. The CDR3 loop is CASSVETNYGYTF. The CDR3 bases are TGTGCCAGCAGCGTAGAGACAAACTATGGCTACACCTTC.

The chain carries TRBV19 and TRBJ2-3; the D gene is possibly TRBD2 (6 bases). The ends were cut back, 5 bases at V and 2 bases at J, with 11 bases in the middle. This CDR3 has 14 amino acids. Germline CDR1 and CDR2: LNHDA and SQIVND (reference sequence). Here the CDR3 DNA reads TGTGCCAGTAGTGAAACTAGCTACACAGATACGCAGTATTTT. This encodes CASSETSYTDTQYF.

This chain connects TRBV30 to TRBJ2-3; possible D gene TRBD2, 5 bases. Per germline, CDR1 GTSNPN and CDR2 SVGIG (reference sequence). Trimming removed 0 bases at V and 1 base at J, with 8 bases between. The CDR3 length is 14 residues. In nucleotides, the CDR3 is TGTGCCTGGAGTGTACGGCGGGGCACAGATACGCAGTATTTT. Protein product: CAWSVRRGTDTQYF.

The chain uses TRBV2 and TRBJ2-1; weak D call: TRBD1 (6 bases). Germline V gene sequence: CDR1 SNHLY, CDR2 FYNNEI. The CDR3 extends over 11 amino acids. V was cut by 7 bases and J by 13 bases, with 14 bases left in between. The CDR3, as DNA: TGTGCCAGCAACGCCCAGGGGATACAGTTCTTC. Translation: CASNAQGIQFF.

The chain employs TRBV18 and TRBJ2-1; 9 nucleotides match TRBD2. This CDR3 is built from 15 residues. The germline V gene encodes CDR1 KGHSH and CDR2 LQKENI. Unmatched junction bases numbered 4, after V lost 3 bases and J lost 4 bases. Written as DNA, the CDR3 is TGTGCCAGCTCACCCTTAAGCGGGGGGTACAATGAGCAGTTCTTC. This sequence encodes CASSPLSGGYNEQFF.

The chain uses TRBV10-2 and TRBJ2-7, with D perhaps TRBD1 (5 bases). The CDR3 consists of 12 residues. Germline V gene sequence: CDR1 WSHSY, CDR2 SAAADI. The ends were cut back, 6 bases at V and 6 bases at J, with 12 bases in the middle. Here the CDR3 DNA reads TGCGCCAGCAGCGTAGGGGATGCCGAGCAGTACTTC. As protein: CASSVGDAEQYF.

This clone was counted between two and nine times. The V gene is TRBV6-1, the J gene TRBJ1-6, with D unresolved. The germline gives CDR1 MNHNS, CDR2 SASEGT. The CDR3 runs 13 residues. Deletions cut 2 bases from V and 7 bases from J, with 6 bases between. The CDR3 sequence: CASSEQKNSPLHF. CDR3 DNA: TGTGCCAGCAGTGAACAGAAAAATTCACCCCTCCACTTT.

The chain carries TRBV11-1 and TRBJ1-1, with unresolved D. Per germline, CDR1 SGHAT and CDR2 FQDESV (reference sequence). CDR3 size: 16 residues. Trimming left V 2 bases short and J 7 bases short, with 20 bases between. The CDR3 region has the DNA TGTGCCAGCAGCTTAACCCGACTAGACGGCGAAAATGAAGCTTTCTTT. Translating gives CASSLTRLDGENEAFF.

The J gene is TRBJ1-5, the V gene TRBV5-8; TRBD1 agrees at 9 bases. V shed 4 bases, J shed 5 bases, and the junction held 4 bases outside the gene matches. CDR1 SGHTS and CDR2 YDEGEE come from the germline V gene. This CDR3 has 14 residues. Here the CDR3 reads CASSPGQGYQPQHF. The DNA of the CDR3 is TGTGCCAGCAGCCCTGGACAGGGGTATCAGCCCCAGCATTTT.

The chain couples TRBV5-4 to TRBJ2-2, with a weak D call TRBD1 (5 bases). The germline V gene encodes CDR1 SGHNT and CDR2 YYREEE (reference sequence). With 1 base removed from V and 3 bases from J, the gap between germline ends came to 10 bases. The CDR3 loop spans 15 amino acids. This CDR3 reads CASSLNGRDTGELFF. Here the CDR3 DNA reads TGTGCCAGCAGCTTGAACGGCAGGGACACCGGGGAGCTGTTTTTT.

CDR3 loop: CASSVGDSGGAGETQYF. In nucleotides, the CDR3 is TGTGCCAGCAGCGTAGGGGATAGCGGGGGGGCCGGAGAGACCCAGTACTTC. The chain recombines TRBV9 with TRBJ2-5, with TRBD2 identical over 11 bases. The ends lost 0 bases at V and 4 bases at J; junction bases unmatched: 8. CDR3 length equals 17 residues. The germline V gene encodes CDR1 SGDLS and CDR2 YYNGEE.

V usage is TRBV4-1 and J usage is TRBJ1-5; D may be TRBD1 (6 bases). Deletions cut 4 bases from V and 3 bases from J, with 16 bases between. CDR1 and CDR2 from the germline V gene are MGHRA and YSYEKL. The CDR3 is 16 amino acids. CDR3 protein: CASSRAGGHLNQPQHF. CDR3 bases: TGCGCCAGCAGCCGCGCTGGGGGACATCTCAATCAGCCCCAGCATTTT.

The V call is TRBV18, the J call TRBJ1-5, with D possibly TRBD1 on 6 matching bases. Germline loops: CDR1 KGHSH, CDR2 LQKENI. The V end was cut by 6 bases, the J end by 1 base, with 16 bases between. The CDR3 is made up of 16 amino acids. The CDR3 region is CASSYYRVGSNQPQHF. The CDR3 nucleotides are TGTGCCAGCTCGTACTACAGGGTTGGCAGCAATCAGCCCCAGCATTTT.

Only one count was recorded for this clone. The CDR3 loop is CASTKRYSNQPQHF. DNA for the CDR3: TGTGCCAGTACTAAGAGATATAGCAATCAGCCCCAGCATTTT. The rearrangement joins TRBV19 to TRBJ1-5; D gene ambiguous. Germline loops: CDR1 LNHDA, CDR2 SQIVND (reference sequence). V was shortened by 7 bases and J by 0 bases, with 10 bases between the two germline ends. CDR3 length: 14 residues.

This rearrangement joins TRBV7-9 to TRBJ1-4, with 8 bases matching TRBD1. Trimming at V came to 5 bases and at J to 8 bases, leaving 13 bases not matched to a gene. The CDR3 runs to 16 residues. Germline V gene sequence: CDR1 SEHNR, CDR2 FQNEAQ (reference sequence). CDR3 sequence (DNA): TGTGCCAGCAGCACATCGGACAGGGTCTTAAGAGAAAAACTGTTTTTT. It yields the protein CASSTSDRVLREKLFF.

This clone has just a few counts. The chain joins TRBV19 to TRBJ1-1; maybe TRBD1 (5 bases). The CDR3 has 14 amino acids. Trimming took off 3 bases at V and 0 bases at J, with 8 bases between the two ends. Germline CDR1 reads LNHDA; CDR2 reads SQIVND (reference sequence). The CDR3, as DNA: TGTGCCAGTAGTATTAGACAGCTGAACACTGAAGCTTTCTTT. It is translated as CASSIRQLNTEAFF. Drawing the rest from reference TRBV19 and TRBJ1-1, the complete variable domain is DGGITQSPKYLFRKEGQNVTLSCEQNLNHDAMYWYRQDPGQGLRLIYYSQIVNDFQKGDIAEGYSVSREKKESFPLTVTSAQKNPTAFYLCASSIRQLNTEAFFGQGTRLTVV.

The gene calls are TRBV4-1 and TRBJ1-2; TRBD1 matches at 11 bases. The J segment lost 5 bases and the V segment lost 3 bases, leaving 8 bases of the junction unmatched. CDR1 and CDR2 (germline): MGHRA, YSYEKL. The CDR3 has 16 residues. Here the CDR3 reads CASSHPGQGDPYGYTF. For the CDR3, the DNA is TGCGCCAGCAGCCACCCGGGACAGGGGGATCCTTATGGCTACACCTTC.

The chain uses TRBV4-3 and TRBJ1-2; possibly TRBD1 for D (6 bases). The germline V and J ends were trimmed by 0 bases and 6 bases, with 20 bases remaining between them. This CDR3 has 17 residues. Germline CDR1 is LGHNA and CDR2 is YSLEER. The CDR3 region is CASSQEGPTGYSNGYTF. CDR3 DNA sequence: TGCGCCAGCAGCCAAGAGGGCCCCACAGGGTACTCGAATGGCTACACCTTC.

V gene TRBV9 combines with J gene TRBJ2-3; D is perhaps TRBD1 (8 bases). The CDR3 has 14 amino acids. Trimming took 0 bases from V and 6 from J, leaving 11 bases between them. CDR1 and CDR2 from the germline V gene are SGDLS and YYNGEE. The CDR3 coding sequence is TGTGCCAGCAGCGTAGACAGGGGGGGTGATACGCAGTATTTT. It codes for CASSVDRGGDTQYF.

This CDR3 is CASSLYHSGGVYEQYF. The CDR3 region has the DNA TGCGCCAGCAGCCTATATCATAGCGGGGGGGTCTACGAGCAGTACTTC. The rearrangement links TRBV4-1 to TRBJ2-7; 11 bases match TRBD2. The CDR3 is made up of 16 amino acids. The germline CDR1 and CDR2 sequences are MGHRA and YSYEKL. J was trimmed by 3 bases and V by 4 bases; bases with no gene match: 8.

This rearrangement joins TRBV10-1 to TRBJ1-5; D is uncertain. The germline CDR1 and CDR2 sequences are WNHNN and SYGVQD (reference sequence). The CDR3 contains 13 residues. Trimming shortened V by 0 bases and J by 9 bases, and 9 bases separated the two germline ends. CDR3 sequence: CASSESTYAPQHF. CDR3 bases: TGCGCCAGCAGTGAGTCGACTTATGCGCCCCAGCATTTT.

The chain employs TRBV5-1 and TRBJ1-1; TRBD1 might be the D (6 bases). V lost 1 base and J 7 bases, leaving 11 bases between the germline ends. The CDR3 spans 13 residues. Per the germline V gene, CDR1 is SGHRS and CDR2 is YFSETQ. CDR3 nucleotide sequence: TGCGCCAGCAGCTTGATACAGGGTAATGAAGCTTTCTTT. This gives the protein CASSLIQGNEAFF.

The chain recombines TRBV5-4 with TRBJ2-1; 12 nucleotides align to TRBD2. The V segment lost 3 bases and the J segment 5 bases; nucleotides outside the gene matches: 6. CDR3 length equals 16 residues. Germline values: CDR1 SGHNT, CDR2 YYREEE (reference sequence). The CDR3 loop reads CASSSGTSGSHNEQFF. The CDR3 region has the DNA TGTGCCAGCAGCTCCGGGACTAGCGGGTCCCACAATGAGCAGTTCTTC.

This chain uses TRBV7-2 with TRBJ2-1; the match to TRBD1 covers 9 bases. V shed 5 bases, J shed 4 bases, and the junction held 9 bases outside the gene matches. The CDR3 length is 16 residues. Per germline, CDR1 SGHTA and CDR2 FQGNSA. The CDR3 DNA is TGTGCCAGCAGCAGCCTACAGGGGGCGCATTACAATGAGCAGTTCTTC. It codes for CASSSLQGAHYNEQFF.

CDR3 loop: CASSLMGGGGGELFF. CDR3 sequence (DNA): TGTGCCAGCAGCTTAATGGGCGGGGGCGGCGGGGAGCTGTTTTTT. This rearrangement joins TRBV7-3 to TRBJ2-2; D is possibly TRBD2 (7 bases). Per the germline V gene, CDR1 is SGHTA and CDR2 is FQGTGA. CDR3 length equals 15 residues. Trimming took off 1 base at V and 7 bases at J, with 13 bases between the two ends. Looking up the rest from reference TRBV7-3 and TRBJ2-2 gives the full variable domain: GAGVSQTPSNKVTEKGKYVELRCDPISGHTALYWYRQSLGQGPEFLIYFQGTGAADDSGLPNDRFFAVRPEGSVSTLKIQRTERGDSAVYLCASSLMGGGGGELFFGEGSRLTVL.

The rearrangement links TRBV15 to TRBJ1-6; a possible D gene is TRBD1 (6 bases). The V end was cut by 3 bases, the J end by 7 bases, with 13 bases between. This CDR3 has 15 amino acids. Looked up from germline, CDR1 is LNHNV and CDR2 is YYDKDF (reference sequence). The chain's CDR3 is CATSRARQENSPLHF. CDR3 nucleotide sequence: TGTGCCACCAGCAGGGCCCGACAGGAAAATTCACCCCTCCACTTT.

The V and J genes are TRBV27 and TRBJ1-1, with no clear D. This CDR3 contains 12 residues. V was cut by 6 bases and J by 7 bases, with 12 bases left in between. Germline lookup yields CDR1 MNHEY and CDR2 SMNVEV (reference sequence). CDR3 in DNA: TGTGCCAGCAGGACCGCGGTGAGTGAAGCTTTCTTT. Translated: CASRTAVSEAFF.